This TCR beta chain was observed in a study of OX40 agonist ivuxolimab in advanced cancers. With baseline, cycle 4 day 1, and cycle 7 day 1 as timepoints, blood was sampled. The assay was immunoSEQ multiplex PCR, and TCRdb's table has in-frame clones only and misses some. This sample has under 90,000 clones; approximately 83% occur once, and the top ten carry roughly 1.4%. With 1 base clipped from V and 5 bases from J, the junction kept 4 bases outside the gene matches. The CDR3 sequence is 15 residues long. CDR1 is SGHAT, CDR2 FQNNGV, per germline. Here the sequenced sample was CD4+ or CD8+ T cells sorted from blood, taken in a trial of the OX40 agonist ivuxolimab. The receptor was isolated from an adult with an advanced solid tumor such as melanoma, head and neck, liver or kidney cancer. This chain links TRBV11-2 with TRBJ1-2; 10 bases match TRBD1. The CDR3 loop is CASSLGGDRGYGYTF. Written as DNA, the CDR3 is TGTGCCAGCAGCTTAGGTGGGGACAGGGGATATGGCTACACCTTC.